This T cell receptor beta chain is drawn from a study of Graves' ophthalmopathy and Graves' hyperthyroidism. Germline lookup yields CDR1 MNHNS and CDR2 SASEGT. CDR3 length: 15 residues. The J segment lost 5 bases and the V segment lost 5 bases, leaving 8 bases of the junction unmatched. This clonotype was observed many times. Its antigen is currently unknown. Beta-chain TCR CDR3 regions were amplified from RNA transcripts. A first-round RT-PCR used HTBI primers, followed by a second-round multiplex PCR. TCRdb re-derived calls from the multiplex PCR reads in MiXCR, one entry per CDR3 protein. This sample has around 470,000 distinct CDR3 sequences, with approximately 15% found just once. For donors with ophthalmopathy, the disease showed moderate-to-severe activity, reached CAS ≥3 and NOSPECS ≥4, and had lasted under 3 months. Orbital computed tomography and thyroid ultrasound, along with TRAb, serum thyroxine and clinical symptoms, underpinned diagnosis.

Study-level findings and limits: Most expanded clonotypes from thyroid (those above 0.001 frequency) were also found in blood.

V and J are TRBV6-1 and TRBJ2-2, with 7 positions matching TRBD1. The sequence was collected from a woman in her 30s with Graves' ophthalmopathy. The specimen was blood. The CDR3 nucleotides read TGTGCCAGCAGTCCACAGGGGTTAGGGACCGGGGAGCTGTTTTTT. Its protein product is CASSPQGLGTGELFF.